The T cell receptor (beta chain) under discussion was sequenced for a study of Ad26.COV2.S vaccination and SARS-CoV-2 variants (dated by TCRdb to the early 2020s). Context from the whole study: Donors in the vaccine arm were drawn from COV1001, a multicentre, randomized, double-blind, placebo-controlled phase I-IIa trial testing Ad26.COV2.S in healthy adults. Ad26.COV2.S was administered intramuscularly at a dose of 5x10^10 or 1x10^11 viral particles, either as one shot or as two shots given 56 days apart. TCRbeta repertoire sequencing was used to assess the specificity and breadth of SARS-CoV-2-reactive T cell receptors after Ad26.COV2.S vaccination. A total of around 32 samples were included in the TCR-sequenced set, comprising about 20 Ad26.COV2.S vaccine recipients, 5 placebo recipients and 8 SARS-CoV-2 convalescent individuals. Trial participants were randomized into five groups of five, in which low-dose or high-dose Ad26.COV2.S was given once or twice, or placebo was given on both occasions. Investigators did not know the trial group allocation while performing experiments and assessing outcomes. What the work shows at the level of the full study, not this receptor alone: According to the authors, total T cell responses may have been underestimated by the TCR breadth and depth analyses. Vaccine and placebo recipients had comparable non-spike TCR breadth, which fits with the vaccine containing only spike. After vaccination, substantial breadth of spike-specific CD8+ and CD4+ T cell responses was reported. Compared with placebo recipients, Ad26.COV2.S recipients showed higher spike-specific TCR breadth (P = 0.0014). The study was not powered for comparison of responses between vaccine doses or regimens.

With regard to this clone: The antigen it binds to is not known. Per-nucleotide qualities are absent, and no much larger clonotype sits a single base away.

The immunoSEQ Assay was used to sequence TCRbeta CDR3 regions. After extraction, genomic DNA underwent amplification by bias-controlled multiplex PCR, followed by high-throughput sequencing. The original pipeline was this. Collapsing and filtering of sequences were performed to quantify the absolute abundance of each unique TCRbeta CDR3 region. Usable DNA was measured by amplifying reference genes present in all nucleated cells, and TCRbeta template counts were normalized to that usable DNA to estimate T cell fraction. Repertoire TCRs were annotated as SARS-CoV-2-specific by exact matching of V gene, CDR3 amino acid sequence and J gene to a known reactive TCR set. The reference SARS-CoV-2 TCR set came from MIRA and was filtered for enrichment in COVID-19-positive ImmuneCODE repertoires, removing public or cross-reactive TCRs. Using the MIRA antigens, annotated TCRs were further analysed by specific ORF or by position within an ORF. Depth was the summed frequency of annotated unique rearrangements, while breadth was defined as annotated unique rearrangements over total unique productive rearrangements. Two-sided Wilcoxon rank-sum tests were used to compare TCR breadth between groups. TCRdb limited this immuneACCESS table to in-frame rearrangements with V and J called. A share of clones is missing; checked studies link under half to unresolved V genes, and the rest is unexplained. V and J calls and clone size are those listed in that table; D and trimming were worked out from the DNA. The sample includes hundreds of thousands of clones, with about 88% observed a single time. The ten largest make up 6.4% of the sample.

The treatment or condition label here, explained by the study, means: some 20 received Ad26.COV2.S at low or high dose, single or two shots; about 5 received placebo; per-sample allocation not given. For vaccine and placebo recipients, the sequenced repertoires came from samples collected on day 63 after the first injection. Between 29 July and 7 August 2020, Cohort 1b enrolled approximately 26 adults aged 18-55 years at one site in Boston, USA. Ad26.COV2.S consisted of a replication-incompetent adenovirus type 26 vector by which a prefusion-stabilized SARS-CoV-2 spike protein from the original Wuhan strain was expressed. Trimming at the junction amounts to 0 bases on V and 8 bases on J, and the germline ends lie 14 bases apart. According to the germline V gene, CDR1 reads SGDLS and CDR2 reads YYNGEE. The CDR3 measures 15 amino acids from cysteine to phenylalanine. Only the CDR3 portion is preserved as DNA: 45 bases, with reading frame beginning at the first base.

Specimen: peripheral blood, collected in a trial of Ad26.COV2.S vaccine versus placebo. This sequence originates from a person between 18 and 65 years old who received the Ad26.COV2.S COVID-19 vaccine or a placebo. The chain uses TRBV9 and TRBJ1-4; a confident D gene designation cannot be given. CDR3 region: CASSVAPAGGEKLFF. The DNA sequence is given as TGTGCCAGCAGCGTAGCTCCGGCCGGTGGAGAAAAACTGTTTTTT.